One sample yielded the 17 T cell receptor beta chains listed below, sequenced in a study of blood T cell repertoires in COVID-19. Using immunoSEQ multiplex PCR, the repertoire was profiled, and TCRdb retains in-frame clones only, with some absent. The repertoire holds about 370,000 clones, with around 87% as singletons. Sequencing was done on a sample of PBMCs or T cells enriched from blood (not recorded which). The receptors shown here come from a young man who had recovered from COVID-19.

In DNA form, the CDR3 reads TGCGCCAGCAGCCAAGTGGGACTAGGCGCAGATACGCAGTATTTT. Its translation is CASSQVGLGADTQYF. V and J are TRBV4-1 and TRBJ2-3, with 8 bases that match TRBD2. The V and J ends lost 1 base and 4 bases, in that order; junction bases with no gene match: 4. The length of the CDR3 is 15 residues. Germline V CDR1 and CDR2: MGHRA, YSYEKL.

In nucleotides, the CDR3 is TGTGCCAGCAGCGCCCGGACAGGGGGCGATCAGCCCCAGCATTTT. Encoded protein: CASSARTGGDQPQHF. J is TRBJ1-5 and V is TRBV7-9; 11 bases line up with TRBD1. The CDR3 spans 15 residues. V lost 5 bases and J lost 5; bases outside the gene matches: 5. Germline values: CDR1 SEHNR, CDR2 FQNEAQ (reference sequence).

The V call is TRBV2, the J call TRBJ1-5; the D gene is possibly TRBD1 (5 bases). Germline assignment: CDR1 SNHLY and CDR2 FYNNEI. V was trimmed by 6 bases and J by 6 bases, leaving 24 bases between them. The CDR3 spans 17 residues. The chain's CDR3 is CASSPWTRGGWSQPQHF. CDR3 DNA sequence: TGTGCCAGCAGCCCCTGGACACGGGGGGGGTGGTCTCAGCCCCAGCATTTT. The full variable domain, in which reference TRBV2 and TRBJ1-5 provide the parts outside the CDR3, is EPEVTQTPSHQVTQMGQEVILRCVPISNHLYFYWYRQILGQKVEFLVSFYNNEISEKSEIFDDQFSVERPDGSNFTLKIRSTKLEDSAMYFCASSPWTRGGWSQPQHFGDGTRLSIL.

The CDR3 sequence is CASSLLNGANYGYTF. In nucleotides, the CDR3 is TGTGCCAGCAGCTTACTGAACGGGGCTAACTATGGCTACACCTTC. This chain connects TRBV7-2 to TRBJ1-2; D is unclear. CDR3 length: 15 amino acids. V lost 2 bases to trimming and J lost 0 bases, with 10 bases between them. In germline, CDR1 is SGHTA, CDR2 FQGNSA. The full variable domain, completed using reference TRBV7-2 and TRBJ1-2, is GAGVSQSPSNKVTEKGKDVELRCDPISGHTALYWYRQSLGQGLEFLIYFQGNSAPDKSGLPSDRFSAERTGGSVSTLTIQRTQQEDSAVYLCASSLLNGANYGYTFGSGTRLTVV.

The J gene is TRBJ1-2, the V gene TRBV18; unclear D gene. CDR3 length: 16 amino acids. Per germline, CDR1 KGHSH and CDR2 LQKENI. The V end lost 5 bases, the J end lost 1 base, and 17 bases lay between the germline ends. This chain's CDR3 is CASSARTVPDNYGYTF. In DNA form, the CDR3 reads TGTGCCAGCTCAGCACGGACTGTCCCTGATAACTATGGCTACACCTTC.

The V gene is TRBV5-1, the J gene TRBJ1-2; 10 bases align to TRBD1. The CDR3 extends over 16 amino acids. Germline CDR1 SGHRS, CDR2 YFSETQ. After removal of 4 bases from V and 7 bases from J, the junction contained 13 bases not matched to a gene. In nucleotides, the CDR3 is TGCGCCAGCAGCCTCGGAGGGGGACAGGGGTTCTCTGGCTACACCTTC. Its protein product is CASSLGGGQGFSGYTF.

The chain has TRBV5-1 and TRBJ2-5; D gene uncertain. The CDR3 is 14 residues long. Per the germline V gene, CDR1 is SGHRS and CDR2 is YFSETQ. V was trimmed by 0 bases and J by 5 bases, leaving 11 bases between them. The CDR3 DNA sequence: TGCGCCAGCAGCTTGGCTGGCTCGCGGGAGACCCAGTACTTC. It codes for CASSLAGSRETQYF.

This clone was found a few times. The genes are TRBV6-5 and TRBJ1-6; 10 nucleotides agree with TRBD1. The CDR3 extends over 15 amino acids. The junction had 0 bases not matched to a gene; V was cut back by 0 bases and J by 7 bases. CDR1 and CDR2 (germline): MNHEY, SVGAGI. The CDR3 DNA is TGTGCCAGCAGTTACTCGGGACAGGGGAATTCACCCCTCCACTTT. Translated, it gives CASSYSGQGNSPLHF.

The chain joins TRBV30 to TRBJ1-1; D possibly corresponds to TRBD1 (6 bases). V was shortened by 7 bases and J by 1 base, with 10 bases between the two germline ends. CDR1 and CDR2 from the germline V gene are GTSNPN and SVGIG (reference sequence). This CDR3 region has 12 residues. The CDR3 DNA is TGTGCCTTGGGGGCCCCGAACACTGAAGCTTTCTTT. Encoded protein: CALGAPNTEAFF.

V usage is TRBV6-5 and J usage is TRBJ2-7; 7 positions agree with TRBD2. CDR1 and CDR2 from the germline V gene are MNHEY and SVGAGI. The CDR3 runs to 15 residues. The J segment lost 6 bases and the V segment lost 6 bases, leaving 14 bases of the junction unmatched. The CDR3 loop is CASSRRSGTRVEQYF. The CDR3 DNA reads as TGTGCCAGCAGCCGACGGAGCGGGACTCGGGTCGAGCAGTACTTC.

Of note for this clone: The junction shows a germline mismatch at one end, possibly a read error. The rearrangement joins TRBV28 to TRBJ1-2, with TRBD1 identical over 8 bases. The CDR3 is made up of 8 amino acids. The germline V gene encodes CDR1 MDHEN and CDR2 SYDVKM. CDR3 loop: CASGTGHF. For the CDR3, the DNA is TGTGCCAGCGGGACAGGCCACTTC.

The V gene is TRBV30, the J gene TRBJ2-1; TRBD2 matches 8 bases. There are 13 residues in the CDR3. Germline CDR1 is GTSNPN and CDR2 is SVGIG (reference sequence). CDR3 DNA sequence: TGTGCTCGGGAGGGTGGGGGAAACAATGAGCAGTTCTTC. This codes for CAREGGGNNEQFF.

The chain employs TRBV4-3 and TRBJ2-1; no firm D call. Germline V gene data show CDR1 as LGHNA and CDR2 as YSLEER. The CDR3 covers 15 residues. V was clipped by 2 bases and J by 4 bases, with 12 bases between them. The CDR3 coding sequence is TGCGCCAGCAGCCAAACTCCCCTGCTTTACAATGAGCAGTTCTTC. Translated: CASSQTPLLYNEQFF.

The chain carries TRBV27 and TRBJ2-7, with 13 bases identical to TRBD2. There are 17 residues in the CDR3. Germline lookup yields CDR1 MNHEY and CDR2 SMNVEV (reference sequence). The J segment lost 0 bases and the V segment lost 4 bases, leaving 6 bases of the junction unmatched. CDR3 in DNA: TGTGCCAGCAGTTCCCCCCGGACTAGCGGGAGCTCCTACGAGCAGTACTTC. Protein sequence: CASSSPRTSGSSYEQYF.

The genes are TRBV28 and TRBJ1-2; TRBD1 might be the D (5 bases). This CDR3 is built from 12 residues. V lost 8 bases and J 2 bases, leaving 9 bases between the germline ends. Germline CDR1 and CDR2: MDHEN and SYDVKM. CDR3 DNA: TGTGCCAGCTCCCCAGGGAACTATGGCTACACCTTC. It specifies CASSPGNYGYTF.

Only a few counts were recorded for this clone. The J gene is TRBJ2-7, the V gene TRBV19, with D possibly matching TRBD1 (6 bases). V shed 7 bases and J shed 3 bases, with 16 bases lying between them. CDR3 length: 14 residues. CDR1 LNHDA and CDR2 SQIVND come from the germline V gene (reference sequence). The CDR3 loop is CASKRTAENYEQYF. The CDR3 DNA reads as TGTGCCAGTAAAAGGACAGCCGAGAACTACGAGCAGTACTTC.

This clone is a singleton in its sample. The chain is built from TRBV9 and TRBJ2-3; D ambiguous. The CDR3 contains 15 residues. CDR1 is SGDLS, CDR2 YYNGEE, per germline. Trimming removed 3 bases from V and 1 base from J, with 12 bases in between. CDR3 nucleotides: TGTGCCAGCAGCGCGTTCTCTGGAGGCACAGATACGCAGTATTTT. Protein product: CASSAFSGGTDTQYF.